Described below is a single T cell receptor beta chain sequence and its context. What it binds is unknown. The germline V gene has CDR1 MNHEY and CDR2 SMNVEV (reference sequence). The CDR3 sequence is 13 residues long. V was shortened by 0 bases and J by 9 bases, with 9 bases between the two germline ends. This sample stems from a study of cytomegalovirus exposure and HLA in healthy donors. The PCR was carried out with 60 Vbeta primers and 13 Jbeta primers. Sequenced by immunoSEQ multiplex PCR; TCRdb stores in-frame clones only, minus some. Reported are 150,000 to 200,000 clones; the ten largest clones contain under 2.5%. Study outcomes and limitations: When the data were analyzed later, several of the most significant clusters appeared to be linked to common viral pathogens. The records held CMV serostatus as the only immune exposure information. As was reported, the HLA-A and HLA-B alleles of most subjects were accurately predicted from TCR beta sequences. Three chains linked to CMV were shown in vitro to be specific for CMV antigens.

Sequenced sample: PBMCs. This sequence joins TRBV27 and TRBJ1-5; D unclear. The TCR comes from a man aged 25 to 40 in good health and CMV-seronegative. The CDR3: CASSLSVVSPQHF. The CDR3 DNA reads as TGTGCCAGCAGTTTATCTGTCGTGTCGCCCCAGCATTTT.